This T cell receptor (beta chain) was identified in a study of blood T cells in healthy people across ages. Study conclusions and caveats: The study found more naive CD4+ cells and higher diversity in long-lived than aged donors.

This clonotype has ten or more counts. Its specificity is not known. Then a second PCR, running roughly 6 to 12 cycles, was carried out with a sample-barcoded 5' primer and a J-beta primer mix. Unique molecular identifiers of 12 random nucleotides labeled each cDNA. Each sample yielded at least 3 million CDR3-containing paired-end reads. TCRdb independently ran MiXCR on the 5' RACE reads; one entry per CDR3 protein. Of over 750,000 distinct CDR3 sequences in the sample, approximately 25% are singletons; the top ten hold 8% to 10%. The CDR3 sequence is 11 residues long. The germline gives CDR1 SEHNR, CDR2 FQNEAQ (reference sequence). Trimming took off 4 bases at V and 5 bases at J, with 5 bases between the two ends. This same sample was also part of a study on T cells of mothers and their children.

Material for sequencing was blood. J is TRBJ2-5 and V is TRBV7-9; D unclear. This receptor was taken from a boy aged 5 to 17 in good health. The CDR3 sequence is CASSWYETQYF. CDR3 bases: TGTGCCAGCAGCTGGTACGAGACCCAGTACTTC. The full variable domain, completed using reference TRBV7-9 and TRBJ2-5, is DTGVSQNPRHKITKRGQNVTFRCDPISEHNRLYWYRQTLGQGPEFLTYFQNEAQLEKSRLLSDRFSAERPKGSFSTLEIQRTEQGDSAMYLCASSWYETQYFGPGTRLLVL.